Presented here are 14 T cell receptor beta chains from one specimen sequenced in a study of shared clonotypes between healthy human individuals. Repertoires were generated with immunoSEQ multiplex PCR, while TCRdb's copy carries only in-frame clones and drops some. The sample records a few million clones, more than 85% being singletons. The source material was naive CD4+ T cells from PBMCs. The subset here: CD45RA+ positively selected. The receptors originated from a man aged 18 to 30 in good health. Some clones in this sample may be carry-over from other donors' samples.

This clone is a singleton in its sample. The rearrangement links TRBV5-1 to TRBJ2-7; D call uncertain. With 4 bases removed from V and 3 bases from J, the gap between germline ends came to 14 bases. Germline values: CDR1 SGHRS, CDR2 YFSETQ. The CDR3 is 14 amino acids. CDR3 bases: TGCGCCAGCAGCCCGTCACATTACGGCTACGAGCAGTACTTC. It encodes CASSPSHYGYEQYF.

This chain uses TRBV9 with TRBJ2-7; D unresolved. The CDR3 spans 15 residues. Trimming removed 0 bases from V and 3 bases from J, with 13 bases in between. The germline V gene encodes CDR1 SGDLS and CDR2 YYNGEE. The CDR3 sequence: CASSVAGGPLYEQYF. The CDR3 coding sequence is TGTGCCAGCAGCGTAGCTGGCGGACCCCTCTACGAGCAGTACTTC.

This rearrangement joins TRBV28 to TRBJ1-1; the match to TRBD1 covers 8 bases. The germline gives CDR1 MDHEN, CDR2 SYDVKM. CDR3 length: 14 residues. Trimming at V came to 3 bases and at J to 6 bases, leaving 6 bases not matched to a gene. As DNA, the CDR3 is TGTGCCAGCAGTTTGACAGGGGTTTGGGCTGAAGCTTTCTTT. This translates into CASSLTGVWAEAFF. Based on the CDR3 plus reference TRBV28 and TRBJ1-1, the full variable domain is DVKVTQSSRYLVKRTGEKVFLECVQDMDHENMFWYRQDPGLGLRLIYFSYDVKMKEKGDIPEGYSVSREKKERFSLILESASTNQTSMYLCASSLTGVWAEAFFGQGTRLTVV.

J is TRBJ2-7 and V is TRBV11-3; 7 bases fit TRBD1. The CDR3 loop spans 15 amino acids. V was clipped by 4 bases and J by 3 bases; unmatched bases: 9. Germline-derived CDR1 and CDR2 are SGHNT and YENEEA. The CDR3 spells CASSSGGSGGYEQYF. The CDR3 DNA reads as TGTGCCAGCAGCTCAGGGGGATCAGGGGGCTACGAGCAGTACTTC.

The chain employs TRBV9 and TRBJ2-2; TRBD2 agrees at 12 bases. The V gene end was trimmed by 4 bases and the J gene end by 3 bases; junction bases not matched to a gene: 4. The CDR3 runs 16 residues. From germline, CDR1 is SGDLS and CDR2 YYNGEE. The CDR3, as DNA: TGTGCCAGCAGCCCTAGCGGGAGGGCGGACACCGGGGAGCTGTTTTTT. Protein sequence: CASSPSGRADTGELFF.

CDR3 amino acids: CASSLYPPRTGDAYSPQHF. The CDR3 DNA is TGTGCCAGCAGTTTATATCCCCCCCGAACAGGGGACGCATATTCGCCCCAGCATTTT. V and J are TRBV28 and TRBJ1-5, with 7 bases identical to TRBD1. The CDR3 runs to 19 residues. Trimming took 1 base from V and 9 from J; bases not matched to a gene: 21. Per the germline V gene, CDR1 is MDHEN and CDR2 is SYDVKM.

The V and J genes are TRBV2 and TRBJ1-2, with D hard to call. The CDR3 length is 11 residues. Trimming stripped 5 bases from V and 8 bases from J, with 9 bases between. The germline gives CDR1 SNHLY, CDR2 FYNNEI. The CDR3 DNA reads as TGTGCCAGCAGTCGTTTTCTAGGCTACACCTTC. This encodes CASSRFLGYTF.

V usage is TRBV28 and J usage is TRBJ1-1; D is possibly TRBD1 (5 bases). The CDR3 has 15 amino acids. Trimming removed 2 bases at V and 9 bases at J, with 19 bases between. Germline V CDR1 and CDR2: MDHEN, SYDVKM. As DNA, the CDR3 is TGTGCCAGCAGTTTAGGGGGTGAGACGGGGGTTCAAGCTTTCTTT. This codes for CASSLGGETGVQAFF. Using reference TRBV28 and TRBJ1-1 for the parts outside the CDR3, the full variable domain is DVKVTQSSRYLVKRTGEKVFLECVQDMDHENMFWYRQDPGLGLRLIYFSYDVKMKEKGDIPEGYSVSREKKERFSLILESASTNQTSMYLCASSLGGETGVQAFFGQGTRLTVV.

The V and J genes are TRBV18 and TRBJ2-3; maybe TRBD2 (6 bases). Trimming left V 2 bases short and J 5 bases short, with 14 bases between. From germline, CDR1 is KGHSH and CDR2 LQKENI. This CDR3 has 15 amino acids. The CDR3 sequence: CASSPLQTRGDTQYF. CDR3 nucleotides: TGTGCCAGCTCACCATTACAGACGCGGGGAGATACGCAGTATTTT.

V gene TRBV29-1 combines with J gene TRBJ2-3; 7 bases agree with TRBD1. V was pared by 8 bases and J by 1 base, with 3 bases of the junction left unmatched. The CDR3 runs 12 residues. Germline V lookup: CDR1 SQVTM, CDR2 ANQGSEA. The CDR3 region is CSSGQGTDTQYF. The DNA of the CDR3 is TGCAGCTCCGGACAGGGCACAGATACGCAGTATTTT.

The rearrangement links TRBV11-3 to TRBJ1-2; possibly TRBD1 for D (5 bases). Germline CDR1 reads SGHNT; CDR2 reads YENEEA. The CDR3 runs 13 residues. V dropped 5 bases and J dropped 6 bases, with 13 bases sitting between them. The CDR3: CASSARSTDGYTF. In DNA form, the CDR3 reads TGTGCCAGCAGCGCGCGATCGACAGATGGCTACACCTTC.

The rearrangement links TRBV5-1 to TRBJ2-7; D might be TRBD2 (5 bases). Germline values: CDR1 SGHRS, CDR2 YFSETQ. V was trimmed by 1 base and J by 5 bases, leaving 10 bases between them. This CDR3 contains 13 residues. The CDR3 reads CASSLSLDHEQYF. The CDR3, as DNA: TGCGCCAGCAGCTTGTCACTAGACCACGAGCAGTACTTC.

This clone is a singleton in its sample. The chain joins TRBV4-2 to TRBJ2-7, with 11 bases aligning to TRBD1. This CDR3 comprises 15 residues. CDR1 is LGHNA and CDR2 is YNFKEQ in the germline V gene. After removal of 6 bases from V and 4 bases from J, the junction contained 8 bases not matched to a gene. The CDR3 coding sequence is TGTGCCAGCAGACTTGCGGACAGGGGGCAATACGAGCAGTACTTC. Amino acid sequence: CASRLADRGQYEQYF.

The genes are TRBV28 and TRBJ2-1; D is uncertain. The V gene lost 5 bases and the J gene lost 1 base, with 18 bases spanning the gap. Germline CDR1 MDHEN, CDR2 SYDVKM. The CDR3 extends over 17 amino acids. The chain's CDR3 is CASSTGRTYGSYNEQFF. The CDR3 DNA sequence: TGTGCCAGCAGTACTGGCCGAACCTACGGATCCTACAATGAGCAGTTCTTC.